The clone carrying this T cell receptor (beta chain) was detected once. Its antigen is not known. Measured with immunoSEQ multiplex PCR; TCRdb has only the in-frame clones, and not every one. This table holds roughly 12,000 clones, 81% found once. The data belong to a study of cytotoxic CD8 clonotypes in ibrutinib-treated CLL. Whole-study findings and limits: Clonality at baseline surpassed age-matched healthy donors and tracked circulating CD8+ T-cell counts. Clonality rose at ibrutinib response, held steady in sustained remission, and fell toward baseline at progression.

The CDR3 is 14 amino acids. Germline CDR1 and CDR2: KGHSH and LQKENI. The ends were cut back, 1 base at V and 2 bases at J, with 8 bases in the middle. PBMCs were cryopreserved, and roughly 2 micrograms of genomic DNA from them went into TCR beta libraries. The origin of this receptor is a human donor with chronic lymphocytic leukemia. The input for sequencing was PBMCs, taken at disease progression, from a patient treated with ibrutinib. The chain is built from TRBV18 and TRBJ1-1; perhaps TRBD1 as D (5 bases). The CDR3 loop is CASSPRGSNTEAFF. The CDR3 coding sequence is TGTGCCAGCTCACCACGGGGGTCTAACACTGAAGCTTTCTTT.